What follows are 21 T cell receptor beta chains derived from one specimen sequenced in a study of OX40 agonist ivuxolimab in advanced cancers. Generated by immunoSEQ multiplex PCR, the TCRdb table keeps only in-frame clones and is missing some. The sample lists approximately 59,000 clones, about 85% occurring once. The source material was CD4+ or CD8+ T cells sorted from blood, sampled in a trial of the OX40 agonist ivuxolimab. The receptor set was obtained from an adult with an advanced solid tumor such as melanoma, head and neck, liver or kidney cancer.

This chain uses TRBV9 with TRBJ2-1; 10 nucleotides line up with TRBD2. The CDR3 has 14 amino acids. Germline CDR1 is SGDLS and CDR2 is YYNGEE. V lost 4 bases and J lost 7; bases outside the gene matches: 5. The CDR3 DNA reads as TGTGCCAGCAGCCCGGGGACTAGCGCGAATGAGCAGTTCTTC. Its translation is CASSPGTSANEQFF.

The CDR3 bases are TGCAGCGTTGACACCGAGGCCTACGAGCAGTACTTC. It specifies CSVDTEAYEQYF. This chain uses TRBV29-1 with TRBJ2-7; D remains unclear. This CDR3 comprises 12 residues. The germline V gene has CDR1 SQVTM and CDR2 ANQGSEA. Trimming pared 3 bases from V and 2 bases from J, leaving 8 bases between.

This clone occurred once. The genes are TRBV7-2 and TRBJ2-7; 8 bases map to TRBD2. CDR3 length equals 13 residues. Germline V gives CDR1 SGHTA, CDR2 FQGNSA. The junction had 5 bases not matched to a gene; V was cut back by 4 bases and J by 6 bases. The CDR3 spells CASSSGLGFEQYF. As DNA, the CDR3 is TGTGCCAGCAGCTCGGGACTAGGATTCGAGCAGTACTTC.

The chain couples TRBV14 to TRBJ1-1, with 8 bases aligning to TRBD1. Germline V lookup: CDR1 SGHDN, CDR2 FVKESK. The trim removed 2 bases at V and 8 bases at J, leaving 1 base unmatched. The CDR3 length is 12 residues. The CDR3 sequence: CASSQQGAEAFF. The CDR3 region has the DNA TGTGCCAGCAGCCAACAGGGGGCGGAAGCTTTCTTT.

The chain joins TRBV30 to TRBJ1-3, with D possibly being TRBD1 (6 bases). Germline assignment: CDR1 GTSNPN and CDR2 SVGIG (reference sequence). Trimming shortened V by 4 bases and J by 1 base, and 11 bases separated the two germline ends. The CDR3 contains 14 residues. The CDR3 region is CAWIDRLSGNTIYF. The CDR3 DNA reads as TGTGCCTGGATCGACAGGCTGTCTGGAAACACCATATATTTT.

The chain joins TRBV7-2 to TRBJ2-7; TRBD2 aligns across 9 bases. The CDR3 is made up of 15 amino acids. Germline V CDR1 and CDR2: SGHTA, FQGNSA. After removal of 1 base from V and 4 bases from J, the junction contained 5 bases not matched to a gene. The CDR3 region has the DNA TGTGCCAGCAGCTTAGTCCCGCGGGAGGGTTACGAGCAGTACTTC. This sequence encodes CASSLVPREGYEQYF.

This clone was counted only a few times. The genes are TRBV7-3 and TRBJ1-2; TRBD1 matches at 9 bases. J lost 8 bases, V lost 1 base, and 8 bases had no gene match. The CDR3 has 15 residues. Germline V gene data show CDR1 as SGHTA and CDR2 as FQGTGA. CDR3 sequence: CASSLIGQGRDGYTF. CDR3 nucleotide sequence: TGTGCCAGCAGCTTAATAGGACAGGGGAGGGACGGCTACACCTTC.

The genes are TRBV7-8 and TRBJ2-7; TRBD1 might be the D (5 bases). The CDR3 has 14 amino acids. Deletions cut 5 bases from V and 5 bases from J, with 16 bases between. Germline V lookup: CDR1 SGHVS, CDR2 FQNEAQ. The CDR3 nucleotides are TGTGCCAGCAGCCACTCCCAGGGTGTAGACGAGCAGTACTTC. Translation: CASSHSQGVDEQYF.

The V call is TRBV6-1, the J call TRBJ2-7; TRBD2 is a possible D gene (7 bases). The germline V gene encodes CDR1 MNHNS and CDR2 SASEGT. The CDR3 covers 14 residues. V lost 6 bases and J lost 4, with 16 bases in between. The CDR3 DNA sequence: TGTGCCAGCAGGCAAGGGGGGGGCGGATACGAGCAGTACTTC. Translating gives CASRQGGGGYEQYF.

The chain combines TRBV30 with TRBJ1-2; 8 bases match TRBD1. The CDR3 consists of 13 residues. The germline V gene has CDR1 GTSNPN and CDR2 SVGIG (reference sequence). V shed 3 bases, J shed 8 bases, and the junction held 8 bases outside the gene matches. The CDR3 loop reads CAWRVPGQEGYTF. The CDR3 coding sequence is TGTGCCTGGAGGGTCCCGGGACAGGAGGGCTACACCTTC.

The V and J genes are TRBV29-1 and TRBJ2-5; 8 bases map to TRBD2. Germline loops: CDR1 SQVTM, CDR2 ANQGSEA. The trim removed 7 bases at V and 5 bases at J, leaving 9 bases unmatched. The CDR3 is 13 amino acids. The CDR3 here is CSARAGVLETQYF. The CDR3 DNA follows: TGCAGCGCACGAGCGGGAGTCTTGGAGACCCAGTACTTC.

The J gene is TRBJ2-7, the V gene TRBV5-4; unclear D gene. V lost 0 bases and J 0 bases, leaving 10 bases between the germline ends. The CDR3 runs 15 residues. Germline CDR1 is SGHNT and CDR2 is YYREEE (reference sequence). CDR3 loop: CASSLDLVASYEQYF. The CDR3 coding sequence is TGTGCCAGCAGCTTGGACCTAGTAGCCTCCTACGAGCAGTACTTC.

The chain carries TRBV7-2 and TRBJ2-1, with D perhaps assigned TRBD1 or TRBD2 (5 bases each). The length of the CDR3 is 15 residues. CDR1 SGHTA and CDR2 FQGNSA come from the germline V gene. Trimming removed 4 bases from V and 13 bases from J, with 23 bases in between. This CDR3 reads CASSSDPGTQSPQFF. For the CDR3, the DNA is TGTGCCAGCAGCTCAGACCCCGGGACCCAATCCCCTCAGTTCTTC.

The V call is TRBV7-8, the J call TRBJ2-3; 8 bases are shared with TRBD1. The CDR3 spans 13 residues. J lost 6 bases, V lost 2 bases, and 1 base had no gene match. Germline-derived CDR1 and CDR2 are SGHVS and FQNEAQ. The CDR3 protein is CASSLTGGDTQYF. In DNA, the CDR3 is TGTGCCAGCAGCTTAACAGGGGGGGATACGCAGTATTTT.

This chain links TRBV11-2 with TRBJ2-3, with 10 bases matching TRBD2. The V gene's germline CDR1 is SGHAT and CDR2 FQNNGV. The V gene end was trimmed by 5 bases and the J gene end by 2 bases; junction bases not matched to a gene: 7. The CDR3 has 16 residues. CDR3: CASSTRTSGYTDTQYF. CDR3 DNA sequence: TGTGCCAGCAGCACGCGGACTAGCGGATACACAGATACGCAGTATTTT.

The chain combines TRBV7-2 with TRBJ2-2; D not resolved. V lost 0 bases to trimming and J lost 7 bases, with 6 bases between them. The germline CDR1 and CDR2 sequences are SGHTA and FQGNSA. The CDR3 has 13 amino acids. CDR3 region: CASSLARRGELFF. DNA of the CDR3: TGTGCCAGCAGCTTAGCGCGGCGCGGGGAGCTGTTTTTT.

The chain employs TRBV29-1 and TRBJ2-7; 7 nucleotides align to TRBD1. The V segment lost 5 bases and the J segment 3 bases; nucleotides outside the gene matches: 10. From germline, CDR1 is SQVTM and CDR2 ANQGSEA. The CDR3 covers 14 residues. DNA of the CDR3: TGCAGCGTTTCGCACCGGGACAGAGGCTACGAGCAGTACTTC. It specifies CSVSHRDRGYEQYF.

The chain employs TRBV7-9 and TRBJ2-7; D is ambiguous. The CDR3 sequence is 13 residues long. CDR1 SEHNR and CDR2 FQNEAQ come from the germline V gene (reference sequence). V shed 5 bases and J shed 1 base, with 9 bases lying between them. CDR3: CASSLLGSYEQYF. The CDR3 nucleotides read TGTGCCAGCAGCCTTCTCGGGTCCTACGAGCAGTACTTC.

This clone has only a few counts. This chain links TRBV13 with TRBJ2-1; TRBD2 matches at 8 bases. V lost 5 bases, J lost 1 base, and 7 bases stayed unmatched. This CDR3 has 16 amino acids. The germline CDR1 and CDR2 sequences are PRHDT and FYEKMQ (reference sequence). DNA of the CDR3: TGTGCCAGCAGCCCCCCGACTAGCGAATCCTACAATGAGCAGTTCTTC. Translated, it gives CASSPPTSESYNEQFF.

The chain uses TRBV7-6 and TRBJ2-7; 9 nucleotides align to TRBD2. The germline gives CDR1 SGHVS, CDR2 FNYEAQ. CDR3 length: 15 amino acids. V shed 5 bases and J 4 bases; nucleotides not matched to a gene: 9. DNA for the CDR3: TGTGCCAGCAGCCTTATAGCGGGAGTAATTTACGAGCAGTACTTC. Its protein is CASSLIAGVIYEQYF.

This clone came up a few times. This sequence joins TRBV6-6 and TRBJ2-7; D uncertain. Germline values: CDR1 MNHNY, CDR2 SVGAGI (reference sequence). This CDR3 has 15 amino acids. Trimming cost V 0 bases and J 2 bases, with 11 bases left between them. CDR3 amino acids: CASSYSATHAYEQYF. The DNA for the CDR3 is TGTGCCAGCAGTTACTCGGCAACTCATGCCTACGAGCAGTACTTC.